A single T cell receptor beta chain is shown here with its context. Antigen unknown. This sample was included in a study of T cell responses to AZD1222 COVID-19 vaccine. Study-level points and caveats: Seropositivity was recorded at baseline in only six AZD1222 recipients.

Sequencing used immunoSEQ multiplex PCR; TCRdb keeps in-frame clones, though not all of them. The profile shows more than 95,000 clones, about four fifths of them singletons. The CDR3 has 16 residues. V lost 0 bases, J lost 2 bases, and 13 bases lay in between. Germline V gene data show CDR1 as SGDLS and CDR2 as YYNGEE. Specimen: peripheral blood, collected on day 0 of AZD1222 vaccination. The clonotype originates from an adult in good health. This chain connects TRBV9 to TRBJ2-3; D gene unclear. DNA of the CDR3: TGTGCCAGCAGCGTAGGTTCCGACCTACACACAGATACGCAGTATTTT. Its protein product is CASSVGSDLHTDTQYF.